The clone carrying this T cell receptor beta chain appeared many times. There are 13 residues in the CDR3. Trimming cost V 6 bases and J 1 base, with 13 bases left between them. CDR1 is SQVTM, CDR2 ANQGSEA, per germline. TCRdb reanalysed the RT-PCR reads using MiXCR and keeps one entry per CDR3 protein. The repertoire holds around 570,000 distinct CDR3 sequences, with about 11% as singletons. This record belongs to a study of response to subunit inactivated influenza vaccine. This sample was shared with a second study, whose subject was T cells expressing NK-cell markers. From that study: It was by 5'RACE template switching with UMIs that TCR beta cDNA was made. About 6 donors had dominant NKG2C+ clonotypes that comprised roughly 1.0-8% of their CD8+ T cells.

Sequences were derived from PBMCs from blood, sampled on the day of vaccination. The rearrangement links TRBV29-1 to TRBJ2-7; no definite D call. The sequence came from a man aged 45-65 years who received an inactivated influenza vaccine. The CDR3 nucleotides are TGCAGCGTCTCCCTCCCCAGTTCCTACGAGCAGTACTTC. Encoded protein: CSVSLPSSYEQYF.